These 26 T cell receptor beta chains originate from one sample sequenced in a study of cytomegalovirus exposure and HLA in healthy donors. Both 60 Vbeta primers and 13 Jbeta primers went into the PCR. Some clones are missing from TCRdb's copy, which holds only in-frame ones; the method was immunoSEQ multiplex PCR. This table has around 150,000 clones, roughly a tenth appearing once. The sequenced sample was PBMCs. The receptors here all came from a male donor in good health and CMV-seronegative.

This chain links TRBV6-5 with TRBJ1-1; no clear D. This CDR3 has 14 residues. From germline, CDR1 is MNHEY and CDR2 SVGAGI. Trimming stripped 0 bases from V and 3 bases from J, with 8 bases between. CDR3 DNA sequence: TGTGCCAGCAGTTACTCAGCGGGAGACACTGAAGCTTTCTTT. Protein: CASSYSAGDTEAFF.

This chain connects TRBV6-5 to TRBJ1-1; the D is unclear. From germline, CDR1 is MNHEY and CDR2 SVGAGI. The CDR3 totals 11 residues. Trimming took 2 bases from V and 7 from J, leaving 5 bases between them. The CDR3 nucleotides are TGTGCCAGCAGTTACCCCGGTGAAGCTTTCTTT. Translation: CASSYPGEAFF.

Only a few counts were recorded for this clone. The chain is built from TRBV5-4 and TRBJ2-1, with 8 bases that match TRBD2. With V trimmed by 0 bases and J by 10 bases, 6 bases remained unmatched. CDR3 length: 14 amino acids. Germline V lookup: CDR1 SGHNT, CDR2 YYREEE (reference sequence). The chain's CDR3 is CASSLGLAPEEQFF. The CDR3 DNA is TGTGCCAGCAGCTTGGGACTAGCGCCAGAGGAGCAGTTCTTC.

This clone was recorded a few times. The genes are TRBV4-1 and TRBJ2-7; TRBD2 agrees at 10 bases. V lost 5 bases, J lost 7 bases, and 11 bases stayed unmatched. The CDR3 is 15 residues long. Germline V gives CDR1 MGHRA, CDR2 YSYEKL. CDR3 bases: TGCGCCAGCAGCATGCCGGGACTAGCGCCGAGAGAGCAGTACTTC. Residues: CASSMPGLAPREQYF.

The chain recombines TRBV5-6 with TRBJ1-5, with a tentative D call TRBD1 (6 bases). This CDR3 comprises 16 residues. From germline, CDR1 is SGHDT and CDR2 YYEEEE. V was clipped by 0 bases and J by 5 bases, with 15 bases between them. For the CDR3, the DNA is TGTGCCAGCAGCTTGGGGGGAGGGGGTTCACATCAGCCCCAGCATTTT. It translates to CASSLGGGGSHQPQHF.

In this sample, this clone turned up a few times. The genes are TRBV5-4 and TRBJ1-5, with D perhaps TRBD1 (5 bases). This CDR3 has 16 residues. V was clipped by 2 bases and J by 0 bases, with 12 bases between them. CDR1 SGHNT and CDR2 YYREEE come from the germline V gene (reference sequence). The CDR3 region has the DNA TGTGCCAGCAGCTTTACAGGAGACGCTAGCAATCAGCCCCAGCATTTT. As protein: CASSFTGDASNQPQHF.

CDR3 in amino acids: CASSWTGSDYGYTF. The CDR3 DNA sequence: TGTGCCAGCAGCTGGACAGGGAGTGACTATGGCTACACCTTC. The chain carries TRBV7-3 and TRBJ1-2, with 8 bases matching TRBD1. The CDR3 is 14 amino acids. CDR1 is SGHTA and CDR2 is FQGTGA in the germline V gene. Trimming took 4 bases from V and 3 from J; bases not matched to a gene: 4.

The rearrangement joins TRBV2 to TRBJ1-5; no reliable D call. The CDR3 is made up of 15 amino acids. V was pared by 3 bases and J by 4 bases, with 13 bases between. The germline V gene encodes CDR1 SNHLY and CDR2 FYNNEI. This CDR3 is CASSDLMAGNQPQHF. The CDR3 DNA reads as TGTGCCAGCAGTGACTTGATGGCGGGGAATCAGCCCCAGCATTTT.

This clone was observed a few times. The V and J genes are TRBV11-2 and TRBJ2-1, with 12 bases lining up with TRBD2. J lost 10 bases, V lost 1 base, and 8 bases had no gene match. CDR1 SGHAT and CDR2 FQNNGV come from the germline V gene. The CDR3 contains 16 residues. Here the CDR3 reads CASSLVLSSGGEEQFF. The CDR3 coding sequence is TGTGCCAGCAGCTTAGTACTGTCTAGCGGGGGGGAGGAGCAGTTCTTC. Combining the CDR3 with reference TRBV11-2 and TRBJ2-1 gives the whole variable domain EAGVAQSPRYKIIEKRQSVAFWCNPISGHATLYWYQQILGQGPKLLIQFQNNGVVDDSQLPKDRFSAERLKGVDSTLKIQPAKLEDSAVYLCASSLVLSSGGEEQFFGPGTRLTVL.

CDR3 in amino acids: CASSFLAGGADTQYF. The CDR3 bases are TGTGCCAGCAGTTTTTTAGCGGGAGGGGCAGATACGCAGTATTTT. This chain links TRBV28 with TRBJ2-3; 11 nucleotides line up with TRBD2. CDR1 is MDHEN and CDR2 is SYDVKM in the germline V gene. After removal of 3 bases from V and 4 bases from J, the junction contained 3 bases not matched to a gene. The CDR3 is 15 amino acids.

The table lists this clone with a few counts. V gene TRBV10-3 combines with J gene TRBJ2-3; 11 nucleotides align to TRBD2. Germline V gives CDR1 ENHRY, CDR2 SYGVKD. The CDR3 has 17 amino acids. V lost 4 bases, J lost 0 bases, and 6 bases stayed unmatched. CDR3 loop: CAISGGGTSGSTDTQYF. The CDR3 DNA reads TGTGCCATCAGTGGGGGGGGGACTAGCGGTAGCACAGATACGCAGTATTTT.

J is TRBJ1-2 and V is TRBV5-1, with D unresolved. The CDR3 is 12 residues long. The V gene's germline CDR1 is SGHRS and CDR2 YFSETQ. Trimming took 6 bases from V and 2 from J, leaving 8 bases between them. CDR3 DNA: TGCGCCAGCACGGCGGAAAACTATGGCTACACCTTC. Its protein product is CASTAENYGYTF.

The chain combines TRBV5-1 with TRBJ1-1; possibly TRBD1 for D (5 bases). V was cut by 6 bases and J by 4 bases, with 19 bases left in between. Germline-derived CDR1 and CDR2 are SGHRS and YFSETQ. This CDR3 contains 15 residues. The CDR3 DNA follows: TGCGCCAGCATCGAGGGGCCGGGCGGGAGCACTGAAGCTTTCTTT. It encodes CASIEGPGGSTEAFF.

In this sample, this clone turned up a few times. The rearrangement joins TRBV6-5 to TRBJ2-3, with 8 bases matching TRBD2. The CDR3 has 15 amino acids. In germline, CDR1 is MNHEY, CDR2 SVGAGI. The ends lost 4 bases at V and 0 bases at J; junction bases unmatched: 3. The CDR3 loop is CASSLGLVSTDTQYF. CDR3 nucleotide sequence: TGTGCCAGCAGTTTGGGACTAGTGAGCACAGATACGCAGTATTTT.

This clone was counted only a few times. J is TRBJ2-2 and V is TRBV7-2; D uncertain. Trimming left V 1 base short and J 6 bases short, with 6 bases between. CDR1 is SGHTA and CDR2 is FQGNSA in the germline V gene. CDR3 length: 13 residues. CDR3 nucleotides: TGTGCCAGCAGCTTAGACGGGTCCGGGGAGCTGTTTTTT. It yields the protein CASSLDGSGELFF.

This clone was observed a handful of times. The rearrangement links TRBV6-1 to TRBJ2-7; D is perhaps TRBD1 (5 bases). Trimming left V 5 bases short and J 5 bases short, with 16 bases between. Germline CDR1 and CDR2: MNHNS and SASEGT. The CDR3 extends over 14 amino acids. The CDR3 DNA is TGTGCCAGCAGTACCCAGGGTGCCGGGCACGAGCAGTACTTC. It encodes CASSTQGAGHEQYF.

This clone occurred a few times. The CDR3 bases are TGTGCCAGCAGTGTCTGGGGGCAGGCTGAGCAGTTCTTC. This gives the protein CASSVWGQAEQFF. The chain is built from TRBV2 and TRBJ2-1; tentative D call: TRBD1 (6 bases). The CDR3 covers 13 residues. Germline V lookup: CDR1 SNHLY, CDR2 FYNNEI. V was pared by 4 bases and J by 9 bases, with 13 bases between.

This clone was detected only a few times. This chain links TRBV6-6 with TRBJ1-4; no clear D. The V gene's germline CDR1 is MNHNY and CDR2 SVGAGI (reference sequence). V shed 0 bases and J shed 10 bases, with 18 bases lying between them. The CDR3 runs to 16 residues. The CDR3 region has the DNA TGTGCCAGCAGTTACTCTGCGCAGCGACCTTATGGAAAACTGTTTTTT. This codes for CASSYSAQRPYGKLFF.

V is TRBV4-1 and J is TRBJ1-3, with TRBD1 as a possible D gene (5 bases). CDR3 length: 15 residues. Germline assignment: CDR1 MGHRA and CDR2 YSYEKL. The ends were cut back, 7 bases at V and 7 bases at J, with 20 bases in the middle. The chain's CDR3 is CASTPYERAGNTIYF. CDR3 nucleotide sequence: TGCGCCAGCACCCCTTACGAGCGGGCAGGGAACACCATATATTTT.

This clone was seen a handful of times. The chain combines TRBV27 with TRBJ2-1; TRBD2 matches at 10 bases. From germline, CDR1 is MNHEY and CDR2 SMNVEV (reference sequence). V was pared by 4 bases and J by 9 bases, with 9 bases of the junction left unmatched. This CDR3 has 15 amino acids. The CDR3 spells CASSWYSGRQVEQFF. The CDR3 nucleotides are TGTGCCAGCAGTTGGTATAGCGGGAGGCAGGTTGAGCAGTTCTTC.

This clone has more than one count but fewer than ten. The rearrangement uses TRBV2 and TRBJ2-3, with D possibly TRBD1 on 6 matching bases. The CDR3 length is 13 residues. Germline assignment: CDR1 SNHLY and CDR2 FYNNEI. Trimming left V 10 bases short and J 5 bases short, with 16 bases between. The CDR3 loop reads CAINRANQDTQYF. For the CDR3, the DNA is TGTGCCATCAACAGGGCGAATCAAGATACGCAGTATTTT.

This clone was picked up a small number of times. The chain has TRBV5-4 and TRBJ2-1; no clear D. CDR3 length equals 16 residues. The germline gives CDR1 SGHNT, CDR2 YYREEE (reference sequence). The germline V and J ends were trimmed by 4 bases and 7 bases, with 21 bases remaining between them. CDR3 protein: CASSLEVTITRNEQFF. CDR3 bases: TGTGCCAGCAGCCTCGAAGTTACGATTACGCGGAATGAGCAGTTCTTC.

This chain joins TRBV29-1 and TRBJ1-5, with 9 bases that match TRBD1. CDR3 length: 14 amino acids. With V trimmed by 6 bases and J by 7 bases, 10 bases remained unmatched. Germline values: CDR1 SQVTM, CDR2 ANQGSEA. The CDR3 here is CSVGTGWDRQPQHF. In nucleotides, the CDR3 is TGCAGCGTAGGGACAGGGTGGGACAGGCAGCCCCAGCATTTT.

This clone came up a few times. CDR3 in amino acids: CASSPGRQSTNYGYTF. CDR3 nucleotide sequence: TGTGCCAGTAGTCCAGGCAGGCAATCGACTAACTATGGCTACACCTTC. V and J are TRBV19 and TRBJ1-2; D uncertain. V was clipped by 5 bases and J by 0 bases, with 16 bases between them. The germline V gene has CDR1 LNHDA and CDR2 SQIVND (reference sequence). The CDR3 has 16 amino acids.

The genes are TRBV4-3 and TRBJ1-2; D is unclear. V lost 0 bases to trimming and J lost 8 bases, with 13 bases between them. Germline CDR1 and CDR2: LGHNA and YSLEER. The CDR3 is made up of 14 amino acids. CDR3 residues: CASSQDRVAGGYTF. The CDR3 DNA reads TGCGCCAGCAGCCAAGATCGAGTGGCAGGAGGCTACACCTTC.

This sequence joins TRBV10-1 and TRBJ2-7; 9 nucleotides line up with TRBD1. Germline values: CDR1 WNHNN, CDR2 SYGVQD (reference sequence). The CDR3 runs 13 residues. With V trimmed by 7 bases and J by 3 bases, 4 bases remained unmatched. The CDR3 DNA reads as TGCGCCAGCAACTCGGGACAGGGCTACGAGCAGTACTTC. As protein: CASNSGQGYEQYF.